Shown below are 10 T cell receptor beta chains from a single sample sequenced in a study of blood T cell repertoires in COVID-19. Clones were read by immunoSEQ multiplex PCR, and TCRdb kept only the in-frame ones, dropping some. The profile shows fewer than 90,000 clones, about nine tenths of them singletons. Sample: peripheral blood. The receptors shown here come from a male donor with acute or convalescent COVID-19.

The chain employs TRBV18 and TRBJ1-1; possible D gene TRBD1, 5 bases. CDR1 is KGHSH and CDR2 is LQKENI in the germline V gene. V lost 5 bases to trimming and J lost 5 bases, with 15 bases between them. This CDR3 is built from 14 residues. The CDR3 DNA reads TGTGCCAGCTCAACGGATCGACAGACAACTGAAGCTTTCTTT. Protein sequence: CASSTDRQTTEAFF.

The chain has TRBV2 and TRBJ1-5; D call uncertain. Germline V gene data show CDR1 as SNHLY and CDR2 as FYNNEI. The CDR3 is made up of 14 amino acids. Trimming pared 2 bases from V and 5 bases from J, leaving 10 bases between. The chain's CDR3 is CASSERPGHQPQHF. CDR3 DNA: TGTGCCAGCAGTGAAAGGCCAGGCCATCAGCCCCAGCATTTT. Combining the CDR3 with reference TRBV2 and TRBJ1-5 gives the whole variable domain EPEVTQTPSHQVTQMGQEVILRCVPISNHLYFYWYRQILGQKVEFLVSFYNNEISEKSEIFDDQFSVERPDGSNFTLKIRSTKLEDSAMYFCASSERPGHQPQHFGDGTRLSIL.

This chain uses TRBV27 with TRBJ1-4; D is possibly TRBD1 (6 bases). Germline V gives CDR1 MNHEY, CDR2 SMNVEV (reference sequence). Trimming removed 3 bases at V and 8 bases at J, with 10 bases between. The CDR3 has 13 amino acids. The CDR3 DNA follows: TGTGCCAGCAGTTTCGTGCAGGGGGAAAAACTGTTTTTT. The encoded protein is CASSFVQGEKLFF.

The chain has TRBV7-2 and TRBJ1-4, with TRBD1 identical over 7 bases. The CDR3 length is 15 residues. CDR1 is SGHTA and CDR2 is FQGNSA in the germline V gene. The ends lost 5 bases at V and 7 bases at J; junction bases unmatched: 10. The CDR3 reads CASSPTGKVGEKLFF. For the CDR3, the DNA is TGTGCCAGCAGCCCGACAGGGAAAGTAGGTGAAAAACTGTTTTTT.

V is TRBV7-8 and J is TRBJ2-7; D is possibly TRBD1 (5 bases). This CDR3 is built from 13 residues. CDR1 and CDR2 (germline): SGHVS, FQNEAQ. V lost 2 bases and J lost 7, with 12 bases in between. CDR3 sequence reads: CASSLQGKGEQYF. The CDR3 bases are TGTGCCAGCAGCTTACAGGGAAAGGGGGAGCAGTACTTC.

The V call is TRBV19, the J call TRBJ1-5, with 11 bases aligning to TRBD1. CDR1 LNHDA and CDR2 SQIVND come from the germline V gene (reference sequence). The CDR3 has 17 amino acids. The trim removed 6 bases at V and 2 bases at J, leaving 9 bases unmatched. This CDR3 is CASRKDRGRGGNQPQHF. For the CDR3, the DNA is TGTGCCAGTAGAAAGGACAGGGGGCGCGGGGGCAATCAGCCCCAGCATTTT. Using reference TRBV19 and TRBJ1-5 for the parts outside the CDR3, the full variable domain is DGGITQSPKYLFRKEGQNVTLSCEQNLNHDAMYWYRQDPGQGLRLIYYSQIVNDFQKGDIAEGYSVSREKKESFPLTVTSAQKNPTAFYLCASRKDRGRGGNQPQHFGDGTRLSIL.

The rearrangement links TRBV5-1 to TRBJ2-5; 7 bases align to TRBD1. The V segment lost 4 bases and the J segment 5 bases; nucleotides outside the gene matches: 8. This CDR3 contains 14 residues. Germline V gene sequence: CDR1 SGHRS, CDR2 YFSETQ. The CDR3 coding sequence is TGCGCCAGCAGCCCCGGACAGGAAAGGGAGACCCAGTACTTC. This encodes CASSPGQERETQYF.

A single count supports this clone. CDR3 DNA sequence: TGTGCCAGCTCATCCGGGACAGGGGGGTCAAATATCGATGGCTACACCTTC. This encodes CASSSGTGGSNIDGYTF. This sequence joins TRBV18 and TRBJ1-2, with 11 bases that match TRBD1. V lost 5 bases, J lost 6 bases, and 14 bases stayed unmatched. Germline CDR1 reads KGHSH; CDR2 reads LQKENI. The CDR3 has 17 amino acids.

The rearrangement uses TRBV15 and TRBJ1-4; the D gene is possibly TRBD1 (5 bases). Looked up from germline, CDR1 is LNHNV and CDR2 is YYDKDF (reference sequence). Between the trimmed V and J ends, which lost 0 bases and 4 bases, there was a span of 12 bases. The CDR3 runs to 16 residues. The CDR3 loop is CATSRDSGQGNEKLFF. CDR3 bases: TGTGCCACCAGCAGAGATTCTGGGCAGGGTAATGAAAAACTGTTTTTT.

This chain connects TRBV5-1 to TRBJ2-7, with 8 bases fitting TRBD2. Germline trimming cut 4 bases from V and 0 bases from J; bases unmatched to any gene: 12. Germline V lookup: CDR1 SGHRS, CDR2 YFSETQ. This CDR3 comprises 17 residues. CDR3 in amino acids: CASSRVGSGASSYEQYF. CDR3 sequence (DNA): TGCGCCAGCAGCCGGGTGGGTAGCGGGGCTAGCTCCTACGAGCAGTACTTC.